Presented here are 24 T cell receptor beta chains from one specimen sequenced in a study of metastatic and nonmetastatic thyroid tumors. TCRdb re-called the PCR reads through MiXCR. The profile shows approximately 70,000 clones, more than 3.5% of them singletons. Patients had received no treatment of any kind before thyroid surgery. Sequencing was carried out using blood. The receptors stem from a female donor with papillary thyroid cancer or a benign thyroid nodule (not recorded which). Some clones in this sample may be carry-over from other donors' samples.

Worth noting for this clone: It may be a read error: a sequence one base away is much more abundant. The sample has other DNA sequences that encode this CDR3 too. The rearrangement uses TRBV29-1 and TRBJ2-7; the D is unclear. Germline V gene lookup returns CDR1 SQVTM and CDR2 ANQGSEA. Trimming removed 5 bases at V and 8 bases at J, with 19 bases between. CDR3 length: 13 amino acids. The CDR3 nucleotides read TGCAGCGTTCGACGTGAGGACCCACTTAAGCAGTACTTC. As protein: CSVRREDPLKQYF.

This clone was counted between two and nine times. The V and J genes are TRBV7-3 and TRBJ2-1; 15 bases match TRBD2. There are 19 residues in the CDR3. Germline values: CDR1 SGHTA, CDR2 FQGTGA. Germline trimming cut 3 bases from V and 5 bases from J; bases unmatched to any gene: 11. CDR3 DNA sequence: TGTGCCAGCAGCTTTCACCCCGGGACTAGCGGGAGGACTGACAATGAGCAGTTCTTC. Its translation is CASSFHPGTSGRTDNEQFF.

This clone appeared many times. CDR3 in amino acids: CASSPGTSGSTQYF. The CDR3, as DNA: TGTGCCAGCAGCCCAGGGACTAGCGGGAGTACGCAGTATTTT. V usage is TRBV7-3 and J usage is TRBJ2-3; TRBD2 matches 14 bases. Per germline, CDR1 SGHTA and CDR2 FQGTGA. V shed 5 bases and J 8 bases; nucleotides not matched to a gene: 3. The length of the CDR3 is 14 residues.

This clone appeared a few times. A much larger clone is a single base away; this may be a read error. For the CDR3, the DNA is TGTACCAGCAGCGTAACAGGGGGCGGCTACACCTTC. Protein: CTSSVTGGGYTF. The chain links TRBV3-1 to TRBJ1-2; 9 bases are shared with TRBD1. CDR3 size: 12 residues. Germline-derived CDR1 and CDR2 are LGHDT and YNNKEL (reference sequence). The full variable domain, completed using reference TRBV3-1 and TRBJ1-2, is DTAVSQTPKYLVTQMGNDKSIKCEQNLGHDTMYWYKQDSKKFLKIMFSYNNKELIINETVPNRFSPKSPDKAHLNLHINSLELGDSAVYFCTSSVTGGGYTFGSGTRLTVV.

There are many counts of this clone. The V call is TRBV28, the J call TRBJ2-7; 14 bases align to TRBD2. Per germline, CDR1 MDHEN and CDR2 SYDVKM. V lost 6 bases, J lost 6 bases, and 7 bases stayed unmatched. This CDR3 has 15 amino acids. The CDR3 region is CASRMGLAGVGEQYF. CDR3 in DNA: TGTGCCAGCAGAATGGGACTAGCGGGAGTAGGCGAGCAGTACTTC.

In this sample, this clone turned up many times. CDR3 nucleotide sequence: TGCAGTGCTAGAGGGGGGCTGCAGGGGGCTCTAGCTTTCTTT. The encoded protein is CSARGGLQGALAFF. This rearrangement joins TRBV20-1 to TRBJ1-1, with 8 bases that match TRBD1. CDR1 is DFQATT, CDR2 SNEGSKA, per germline (reference sequence). This CDR3 has 14 amino acids. Losses at the gene ends were 1 base for V and 10 bases for J; bases not matched to a gene: 11.

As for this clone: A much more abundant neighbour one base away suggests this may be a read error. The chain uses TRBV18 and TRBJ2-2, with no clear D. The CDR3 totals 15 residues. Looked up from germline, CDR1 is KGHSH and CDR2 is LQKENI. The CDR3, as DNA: TGTGCCAGCTCACCACGTGTCAGTAACACCTGGGAGCTGTTTTTT. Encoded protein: CASSPRVSNTWELFF. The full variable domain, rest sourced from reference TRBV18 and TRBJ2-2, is NAGVMQNPRHLVRRRGQEARLRCSPMKGHSHVYWYRQLPEEGLKFMVYLQKENIIDESGMPKERFSAEFPKEGPSILRIQQVVRGDSAAYFCASSPRVSNTWELFFGEGSRLTVL.

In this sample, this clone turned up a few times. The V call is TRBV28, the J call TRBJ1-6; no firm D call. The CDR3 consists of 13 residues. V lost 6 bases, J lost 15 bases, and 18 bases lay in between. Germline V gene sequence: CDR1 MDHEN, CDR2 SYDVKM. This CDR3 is CASSSRSAPNLHF. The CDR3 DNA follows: TGTGCCAGCAGCTCAAGGTCCGCTCCAAACCTCCACTTT.

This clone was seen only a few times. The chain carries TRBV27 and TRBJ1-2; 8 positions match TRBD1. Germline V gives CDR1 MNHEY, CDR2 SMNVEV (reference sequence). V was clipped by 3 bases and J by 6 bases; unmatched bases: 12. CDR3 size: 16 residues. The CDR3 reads CASSFANLGQGNGYTF. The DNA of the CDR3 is TGTGCCAGCAGTTTTGCCAATCTAGGACAGGGAAATGGCTACACCTTC.

The CDR3 reads CASNFSPGKTYNEQFF. The DNA of the CDR3 is TGTGCCAGCAACTTTAGTCCGGGCAAAACCTACAATGAGCAGTTCTTC. The gene calls are TRBV2 and TRBJ2-1; D not certain. Germline-derived CDR1 and CDR2 are SNHLY and FYNNEI. V was pared by 7 bases and J by 2 bases, with 18 bases between. The CDR3 covers 16 residues.

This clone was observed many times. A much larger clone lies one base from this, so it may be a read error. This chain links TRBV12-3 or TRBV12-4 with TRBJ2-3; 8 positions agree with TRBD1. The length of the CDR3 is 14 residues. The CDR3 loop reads CASSRQGSTDTRYF. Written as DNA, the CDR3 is TGTGCCAGCAGCCGACAGGGGAGCACAGATACGCGGTATTTT.

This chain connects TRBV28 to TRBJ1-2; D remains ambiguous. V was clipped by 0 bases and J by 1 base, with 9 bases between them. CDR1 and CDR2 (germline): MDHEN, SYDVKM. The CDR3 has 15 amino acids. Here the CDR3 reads CASSLWPAINYGYTF. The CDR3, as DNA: TGTGCCAGCAGTTTATGGCCCGCAATTAACTATGGCTACACCTTC.

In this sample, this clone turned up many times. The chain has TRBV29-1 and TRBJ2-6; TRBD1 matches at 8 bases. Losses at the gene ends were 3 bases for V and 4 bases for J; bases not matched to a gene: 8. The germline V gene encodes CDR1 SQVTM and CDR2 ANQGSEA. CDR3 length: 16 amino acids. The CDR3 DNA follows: TGCAGCGTTGATGACTCAGGGGGCAAAGGGGCCAACGTCCTGACTTTC. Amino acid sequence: CSVDDSGGKGANVLTF.

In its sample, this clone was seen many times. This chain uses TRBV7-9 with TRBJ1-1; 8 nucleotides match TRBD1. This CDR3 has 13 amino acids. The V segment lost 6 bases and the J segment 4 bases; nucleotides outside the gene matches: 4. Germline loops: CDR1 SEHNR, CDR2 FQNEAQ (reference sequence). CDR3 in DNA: TGTGCCAGCAGACCGGACAGGGCCACTGAAGCTTTCTTT. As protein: CASRPDRATEAFF.

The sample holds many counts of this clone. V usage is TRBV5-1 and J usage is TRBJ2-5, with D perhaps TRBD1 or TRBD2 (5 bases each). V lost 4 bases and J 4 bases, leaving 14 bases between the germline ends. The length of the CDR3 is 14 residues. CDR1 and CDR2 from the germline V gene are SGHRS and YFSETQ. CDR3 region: CASSVGYGGETQYF. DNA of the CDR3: TGCGCCAGCAGCGTCGGGTATGGGGGAGAGACCCAGTACTTC.

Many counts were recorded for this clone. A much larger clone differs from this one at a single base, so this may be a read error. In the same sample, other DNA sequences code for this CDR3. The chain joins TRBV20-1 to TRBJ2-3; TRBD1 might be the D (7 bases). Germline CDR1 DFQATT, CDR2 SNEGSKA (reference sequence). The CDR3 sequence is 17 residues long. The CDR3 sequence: CSARSERQGRGADTQYF. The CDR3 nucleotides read TGCAGTGCTAGATCTGAGCGCCAGGGCAGGGGGGCAGATACACAGTATTTT.

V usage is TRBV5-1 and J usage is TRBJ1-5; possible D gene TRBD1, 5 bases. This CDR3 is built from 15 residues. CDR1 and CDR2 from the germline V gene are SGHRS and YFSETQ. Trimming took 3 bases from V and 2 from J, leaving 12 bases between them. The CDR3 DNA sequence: TGCGCCAGCAGCTCTGAAGGGGTTGGCAATCAGCCCCAGCATTTT. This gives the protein CASSSEGVGNQPQHF.

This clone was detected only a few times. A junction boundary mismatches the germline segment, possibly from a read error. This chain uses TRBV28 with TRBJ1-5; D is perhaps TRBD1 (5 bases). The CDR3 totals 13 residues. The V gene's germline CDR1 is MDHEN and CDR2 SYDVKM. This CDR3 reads CASTGPKSQPKHF. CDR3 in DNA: TGTGCCAGCACGGGACCAAAAAGCCAGCCCAAGCATTTT.

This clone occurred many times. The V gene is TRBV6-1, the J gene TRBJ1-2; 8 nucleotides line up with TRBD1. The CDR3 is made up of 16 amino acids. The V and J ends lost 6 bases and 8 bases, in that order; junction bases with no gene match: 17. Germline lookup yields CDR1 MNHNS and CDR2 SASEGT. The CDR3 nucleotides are TGTGCCAGCAGCCAGGCTATTCAGGGGGCCCTCGGGGGCTACACCTTC. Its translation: CASSQAIQGALGGYTF.

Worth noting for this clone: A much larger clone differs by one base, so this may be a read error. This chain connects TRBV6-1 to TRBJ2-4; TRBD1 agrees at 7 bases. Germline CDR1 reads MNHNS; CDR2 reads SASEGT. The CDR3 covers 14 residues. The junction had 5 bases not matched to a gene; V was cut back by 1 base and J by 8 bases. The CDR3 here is CASSEVSQGYIQYF. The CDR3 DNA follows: TGTGCCAGCAGTGAAGTGTCACAGGGGTACATTCAGTACTTC.

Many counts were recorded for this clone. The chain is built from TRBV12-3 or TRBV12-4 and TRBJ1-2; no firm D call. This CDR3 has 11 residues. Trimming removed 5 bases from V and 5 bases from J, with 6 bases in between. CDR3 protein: CASSPSYGYTF. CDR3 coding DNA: TGTGCCAGCAGTCCCAGTTATGGCTACACCTTC.

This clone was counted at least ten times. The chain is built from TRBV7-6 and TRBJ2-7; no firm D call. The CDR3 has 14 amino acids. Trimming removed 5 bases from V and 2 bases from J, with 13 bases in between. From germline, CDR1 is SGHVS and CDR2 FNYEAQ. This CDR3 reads CASSMGNFAYEQYF. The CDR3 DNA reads TGTGCCAGCAGCATGGGGAACTTCGCCTACGAGCAGTACTTC.

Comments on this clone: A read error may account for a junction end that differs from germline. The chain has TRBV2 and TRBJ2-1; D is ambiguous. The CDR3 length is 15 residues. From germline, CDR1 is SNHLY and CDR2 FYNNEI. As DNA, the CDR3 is TGTGTCAGCAGTCGTAGTATCCCCCTAATGAATGAGCAGTTATTC. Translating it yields CVSSRSIPLMNEQLF.

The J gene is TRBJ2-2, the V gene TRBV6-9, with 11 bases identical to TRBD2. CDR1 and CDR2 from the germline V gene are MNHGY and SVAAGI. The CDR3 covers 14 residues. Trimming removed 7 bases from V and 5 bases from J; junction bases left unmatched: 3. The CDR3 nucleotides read TGTGCCAGCATTAGGACTAGCGGGACCGGGGAGCTGTTTTTT. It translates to CASIRTSGTGELFF.